This entry concerns a single T cell receptor (beta chain). The antigen is undetermined. This specimen comes from a study of shared clonotypes between healthy human individuals. Study processing details: Junction-only immunoSEQ sequences carried no quality scores, so filtering differed. The repertoire was sequenced with immunoSEQ multiplex PCR; TCRdb's copy has only in-frame clones and lacks some. That table gives V, J and clone size, and the DNA gave D and trimming. The sample lists approximately 620,000 clones; less than 98% were seen once. CDR1 KGHSH and CDR2 LQKENI come from the germline V gene. The junction had 13 bases not matched to a gene; V was cut back by 1 base and J by 4 bases. This CDR3 is built from 18 residues. Study-wide findings and caveats: Shared clonotypes across all four donors exceeded non-shared ones in generation probability. Among several donors, about 5% of naive CD4 clonotypes were found in common.

The sequence was collected from a young woman in good health. Sequencing used naive CD4+ T cells sorted from blood. The subset was: CD45RA+ positively selected. This rearrangement joins TRBV18 to TRBJ1-2; TRBD1 matches 9 bases. This CDR3 is CASSPRGTGIGFSYGYTF. The CDR3 DNA sequence: TGTGCCAGCTCACCACGGGGGACAGGGATCGGGTTTAGCTATGGCTACACCTTC.